This T cell receptor beta chain was observed in a study of blood T cell repertoires in COVID-19. TCRdb's table, derived via immunoSEQ multiplex PCR, lists solely in-frame clones and lacks some. The sample records hundreds of thousands of clones, around nine tenths being singletons. V lost 0 bases and J 8 bases, leaving 7 bases between the germline ends. This CDR3 is built from 12 residues. The germline V gene has CDR1 WSHSY and CDR2 SAAADI. Sequences were obtained from peripheral blood. The clonotype was recovered from a woman aged 55-70 years who had recovered from COVID-19. V and J are TRBV10-2 and TRBJ1-2; D is uncertain. Written as DNA, the CDR3 is TGCGCCAGCAGTGAGTCGGAGTGGGGCTACACCTTC. The encoded protein is CASSESEWGYTF.